The 10 T cell receptor beta chains presented below share a single source sample, sequenced in a study of blood T cell repertoires in COVID-19. Assay: immunoSEQ multiplex PCR; the TCRdb copy retains only in-frame clones and omits some. This sample carries some 130,000 clones, more than 70% of them seen once, and the ten largest clones take over 9%. The sample consisted of peripheral blood. The receptors shown here come from a man over 45 with acute or convalescent COVID-19.

The chain has TRBV27 and TRBJ2-5; the match to TRBD1 covers 12 bases. The J segment lost 4 bases and the V segment lost 5 bases, leaving 5 bases of the junction unmatched. This CDR3 spans 15 amino acids. The germline V gene has CDR1 MNHEY and CDR2 SMNVEV (reference sequence). CDR3 coding DNA: TGTGCCAGCAGTACCCGGGACAGGGGGCGAGAGACCCAGTACTTC. Residues: CASSTRDRGRETQYF.

The chain joins TRBV5-1 to TRBJ1-1; 7 nucleotides align to TRBD1. The CDR3 consists of 14 residues. V shed 7 bases and J 2 bases; nucleotides not matched to a gene: 8. Germline V lookup: CDR1 SGHRS, CDR2 YFSETQ. CDR3 region: CASGPGQVNTEAFF. Here the CDR3 DNA reads TGCGCCAGCGGGCCAGGACAGGTCAACACTGAAGCTTTCTTT.

The V gene is TRBV27, the J gene TRBJ1-1; weak D call: TRBD1 (6 bases). Germline loops: CDR1 MNHEY, CDR2 SMNVEV (reference sequence). V was shortened by 4 bases and J by 6 bases, with 15 bases between the two germline ends. CDR3 length: 14 amino acids. The chain's CDR3 is CASSSSAGVAEAFF. CDR3 nucleotides: TGTGCCAGCAGTTCCTCGGCAGGGGTGGCTGAAGCTTTCTTT.

The chain couples TRBV24-1 to TRBJ1-2; 12 bases align to TRBD1. Germline V gene lookup returns CDR1 KGHDR and CDR2 SFDVKD. The CDR3 has 13 amino acids. With 5 bases clipped from V and 8 bases from J, the junction kept 2 bases outside the gene matches. The CDR3 bases are TGTGCCACCAGTGTGGGACAGGGGGCGGGCTACACCTTC. Translation gives CATSVGQGAGYTF.

V usage is TRBV15 and J usage is TRBJ1-1; possible D gene TRBD1, 5 bases. Germline CDR1 is LNHNV and CDR2 is YYDKDF (reference sequence). V was trimmed by 1 base and J by 4 bases, leaving 16 bases between them. The CDR3 runs 16 residues. The CDR3 reads CATSRAGGMGSTEAFF. As DNA, the CDR3 is TGTGCCACCAGCAGAGCCGGGGGGATGGGGTCCACTGAAGCTTTCTTT.

The chain couples TRBV6-5 to TRBJ1-2; TRBD1 is a possible D gene (5 bases). The CDR3 has 16 residues. The germline CDR1 and CDR2 sequences are MNHEY and SVGAGI. Trimming stripped 0 bases from V and 6 bases from J, with 17 bases between. This CDR3 is CASSYSTGVRKNGYTF. For the CDR3, the DNA is TGTGCCAGCAGTTACTCGACGGGGGTGAGGAAAAATGGCTACACCTTC.

The chain has TRBV6-5 and TRBJ1-1, with TRBD1 matching over 7 bases. The CDR3 loop spans 15 amino acids. Trimming cost V 4 bases and J 3 bases; bases outside gene matches: 8. The germline CDR1 and CDR2 sequences are MNHEY and SVGAGI. The CDR3 loop is CASSLMQGVHTEAFF. The CDR3 nucleotides read TGTGCCAGCAGTTTAATGCAGGGGGTACACACTGAAGCTTTCTTT.

CDR3 amino acids: CASSFQSGSLNEQYF. The CDR3 DNA sequence: TGTGCCAGCTCCTTTCAGAGCGGGAGTCTCAACGAGCAGTACTTC. The V gene is TRBV18, the J gene TRBJ2-7, with TRBD2 matching over 8 bases. V shed 6 bases and J 5 bases; nucleotides not matched to a gene: 12. Germline assignment: CDR1 KGHSH and CDR2 LQKENI. The CDR3 is 15 residues long.

This chain connects TRBV2 to TRBJ1-5; no clear D gene. The V gene lost 5 bases and the J gene lost 3 bases, with 14 bases spanning the gap. Germline CDR1 is SNHLY and CDR2 is FYNNEI. The CDR3 totals 15 residues. This CDR3 is CASSSQTPDNQPQHF. DNA for the CDR3: TGTGCCAGCAGTTCACAGACACCTGACAATCAGCCCCAGCATTTT. The full variable domain, rest sourced from reference TRBV2 and TRBJ1-5, is EPEVTQTPSHQVTQMGQEVILRCVPISNHLYFYWYRQILGQKVEFLVSFYNNEISEKSEIFDDQFSVERPDGSNFTLKIRSTKLEDSAMYFCASSSQTPDNQPQHFGDGTRLSIL.

The V gene is TRBV5-8, the J gene TRBJ1-2; 9 bases are shared with TRBD1. This CDR3 is built from 15 residues. CDR1 is SGHTS and CDR2 is YDEGEE in the germline V gene. V lost 4 bases, J lost 3 bases, and 7 bases stayed unmatched. CDR3 nucleotide sequence: TGTGCCAGCAGCGGGCCGGGACAGGGTGACTATGGCTACACCTTC. Translation gives CASSGPGQGDYGYTF. The entire variable domain, with the rest obtained from reference TRBV5-8 and TRBJ1-2, is as follows: EAGVTQSPTHLIKTRGQQATLRCSPISGHTSVYWYQQALGLGLQFLLWYDEGEERNRGNFPPRFSGRQFPNYSSELNVNALELEDSALYLCASSGPGQGDYGYTFGSGTRLTVV.